This T cell receptor (beta chain) was profiled in a study of regulatory T cells in long-lasting Graves disease. The study, taken as a whole, reports: It was in persistent disease that TRBV28, TRBJ1-2 and TRBJ2-5 were favored.

The CDR3 sequence is 14 residues long. Per the germline V gene, CDR1 is DFQATT and CDR2 is SNEGSKA (reference sequence). V gave up 1 base and J gave up 6 bases, with 13 bases separating them. With iRepertoire HTBI primers and Arm-PCR of CDR3 regions, TCR beta libraries were built. TCRdb ran MiXCR on the multiplex PCR reads and lists one entry per CDR3 protein. Among roughly 560,000 distinct CDR3 sequences, around 12% were seen once, and the ten largest hold 8.9%. Time point specified: newly diagnosed GD, antithyroid drugs for less than 3 months. Researchers made the TCR library from RNA that was extracted from PBMCs. This clonotype has ten or more counts. Antigen unknown. This sample was also put to use in a study of T cells in Graves' hyperthyroidism and ophthalmopathy.

This receptor was taken from a woman aged 30 to 39 with Graves disease. The rearrangement links TRBV20-1 to TRBJ1-5; D gene uncertain. The material was peripheral blood mononuclear cells (PBMCs), obtained at new diagnosis, from a patient treated with antithyroid drugs. The DNA of the CDR3 is TGCAGTGCTAGAGGCCGGGGAGGGTTTCAGCCCCAGCATTTT. Translated: CSARGRGGFQPQHF.